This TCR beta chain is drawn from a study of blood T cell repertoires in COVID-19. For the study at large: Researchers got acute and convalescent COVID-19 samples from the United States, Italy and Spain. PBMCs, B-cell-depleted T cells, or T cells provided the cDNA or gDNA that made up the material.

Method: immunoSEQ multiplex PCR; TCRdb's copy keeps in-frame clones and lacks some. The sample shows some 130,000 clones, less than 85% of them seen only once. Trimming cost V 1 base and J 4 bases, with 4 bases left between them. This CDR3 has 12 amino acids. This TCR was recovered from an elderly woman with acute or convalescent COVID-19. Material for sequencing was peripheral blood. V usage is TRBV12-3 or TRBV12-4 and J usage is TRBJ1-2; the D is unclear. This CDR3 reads CASSLGSYGYTF. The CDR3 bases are TGTGCCAGCAGTTTAGGCAGCTATGGCTACACCTTC.